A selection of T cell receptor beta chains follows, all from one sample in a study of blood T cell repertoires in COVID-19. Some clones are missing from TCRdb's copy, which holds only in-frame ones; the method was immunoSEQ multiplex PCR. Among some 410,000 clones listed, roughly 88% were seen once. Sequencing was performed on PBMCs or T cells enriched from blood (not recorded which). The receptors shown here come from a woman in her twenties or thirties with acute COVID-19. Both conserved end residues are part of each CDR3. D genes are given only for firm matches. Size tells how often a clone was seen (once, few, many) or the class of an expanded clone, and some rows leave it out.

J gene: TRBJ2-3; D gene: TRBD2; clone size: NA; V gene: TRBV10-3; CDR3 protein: CAISEERAGGADTQYF; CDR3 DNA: TGTGCCATCAGTGAAGAGAGGGCGGGGGGGGCAGATACGCAGTATTTT
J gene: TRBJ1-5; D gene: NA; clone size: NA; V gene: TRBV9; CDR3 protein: CASSVGQAGGQPQHF; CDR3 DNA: TGTGCCAGCAGCGTAGGACAGGCGGGCGGTCAGCCCCAGCATTTT
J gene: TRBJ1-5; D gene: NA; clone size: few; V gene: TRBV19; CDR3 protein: CASSIVRGRSNQPQHF; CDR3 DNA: TGTGCCAGTAGTATAGTCCGAGGTAGGAGCAATCAGCCCCAGCATTTT
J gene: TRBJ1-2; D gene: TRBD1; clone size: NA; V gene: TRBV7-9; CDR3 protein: CASSSGGGNYGYTF; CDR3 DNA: TGTGCCAGCAGCTCAGGGGGAGGAAACTATGGCTACACCTTC
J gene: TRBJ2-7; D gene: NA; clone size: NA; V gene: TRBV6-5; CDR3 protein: CASSYGRDYEQYF; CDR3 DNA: TGTGCCAGCAGTTATGGCAGGGACTACGAGCAGTACTTC
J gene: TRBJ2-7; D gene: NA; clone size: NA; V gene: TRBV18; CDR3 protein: CASSPPVKEPYEQYF; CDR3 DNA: TGTGCCAGCTCACCACCGGTCAAGGAGCCGTACGAGCAGTACTTC
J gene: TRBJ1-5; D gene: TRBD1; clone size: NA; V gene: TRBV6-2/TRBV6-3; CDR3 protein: CASSYSRQGAESNQPQHF; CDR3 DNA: TGTGCCAGCAGTTACTCAAGGCAGGGGGCTGAGAGTAATCAGCCCCAGCATTTT
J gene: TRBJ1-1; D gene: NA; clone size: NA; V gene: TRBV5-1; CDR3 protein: CASSSGWGGPEAFF; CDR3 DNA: TGCGCCAGCAGTTCCGGGTGGGGGGGTCCTGAAGCTTTCTTT
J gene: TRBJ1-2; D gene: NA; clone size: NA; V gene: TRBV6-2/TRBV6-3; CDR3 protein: CASSPERRRGYGYTF; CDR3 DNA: TGTGCCAGCAGCCCTGAGAGGCGGAGAGGCTATGGCTACACCTTC
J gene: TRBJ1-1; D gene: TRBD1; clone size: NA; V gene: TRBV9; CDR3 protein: CASSPRTGRNTEAFF; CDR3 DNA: TGTGCCAGCAGCCCTCGGACAGGGCGGAACACTGAAGCTTTCTTT
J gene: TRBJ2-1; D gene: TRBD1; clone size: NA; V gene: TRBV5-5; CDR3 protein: CASSLEAPTGGLLNEQFF; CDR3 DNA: TGTGCCAGCAGCTTGGAGGCGCCTACAGGGGGGCTTCTTAATGAGCAGTTCTTC
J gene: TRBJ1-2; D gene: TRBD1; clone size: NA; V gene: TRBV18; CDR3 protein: CASSLIGTGDLHNYGYTF; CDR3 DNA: TGTGCCAGCTCACTAATCGGGACAGGGGACCTCCATAACTATGGCTACACCTTC
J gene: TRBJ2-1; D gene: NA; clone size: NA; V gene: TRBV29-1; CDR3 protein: CSVASLVYGDKTYNEQFF; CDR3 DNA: TGCAGCGTTGCATCTTTGGTGTATGGGGACAAAACCTACAATGAGCAGTTCTTC
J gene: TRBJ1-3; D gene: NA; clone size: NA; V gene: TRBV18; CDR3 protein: CASSPPGQPSSGNTIYF; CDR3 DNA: TGTGCCAGCTCCCCTCCCGGACAGCCGAGCTCTGGAAACACCATATATTTT
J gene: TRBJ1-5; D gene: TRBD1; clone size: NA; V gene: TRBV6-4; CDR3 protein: CASSDCHRGQDRGNQPQHF; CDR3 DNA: TGTGCCAGCAGTGACTGCCACAGGGGGCAAGATAGGGGCAATCAGCCCCAGCATTTT
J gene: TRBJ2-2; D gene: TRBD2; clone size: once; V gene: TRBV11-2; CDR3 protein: CASSPTPAGGHTGELFF; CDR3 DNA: TGTGCCAGCAGCCCCACCCCAGCGGGGGGGCACACCGGGGAGCTGTTTTTT
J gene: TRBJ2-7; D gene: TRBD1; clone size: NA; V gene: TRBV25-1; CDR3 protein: CASSPQGTEQYF; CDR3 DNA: TGTGCCAGCAGTCCACAGGGGACCGAGCAGTACTTC
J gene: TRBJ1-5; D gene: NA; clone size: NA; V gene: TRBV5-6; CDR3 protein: CASSATGHNQPQHF; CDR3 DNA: TGTGCCAGCAGCGCGACAGGCCACAATCAGCCCCAGCATTTT
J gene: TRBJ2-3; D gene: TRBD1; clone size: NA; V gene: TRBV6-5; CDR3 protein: CASRGTGGTDTQYF; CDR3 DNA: TGTGCCAGCAGGGGGACAGGGGGAACAGATACGCAGTATTTT
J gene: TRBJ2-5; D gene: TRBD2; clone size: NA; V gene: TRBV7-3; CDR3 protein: CASSLGVAGGVPETQYF; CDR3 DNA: TGTGCCAGCAGCTTAGGTGTGGCGGGGGGCGTGCCAGAGACCCAGTACTTC
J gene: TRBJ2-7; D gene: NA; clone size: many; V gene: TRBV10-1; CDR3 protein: CASSEQPQGGYEQYF; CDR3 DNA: TGCGCCAGCAGTGAACAGCCCCAAGGGGGATACGAGCAGTACTTC
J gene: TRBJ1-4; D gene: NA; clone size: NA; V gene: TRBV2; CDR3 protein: CASSSEMSHTTNEKLFF; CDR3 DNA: TGTGCCAGCAGTTCTGAGATGAGCCATACAACTAATGAAAAACTGTTTTTT
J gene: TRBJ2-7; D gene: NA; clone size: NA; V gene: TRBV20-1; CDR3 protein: CSAPRGDEQYF; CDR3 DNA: TGCAGTGCTCCCCGCGGTGACGAGCAGTACTTC
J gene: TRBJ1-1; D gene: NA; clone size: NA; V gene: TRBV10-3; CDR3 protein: CAISGKGVRTEAFF; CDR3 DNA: TGTGCCATCAGTGGGAAAGGGGTAAGGACTGAAGCTTTCTTT
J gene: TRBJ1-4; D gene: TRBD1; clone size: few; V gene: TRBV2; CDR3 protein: CASSDGTGPNEKLFF; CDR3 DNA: TGTGCCAGCAGTGACGGGACAGGGCCTAATGAAAAACTGTTTTTT
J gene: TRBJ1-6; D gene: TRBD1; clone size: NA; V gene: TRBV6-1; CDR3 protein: CASSEVPTGPNSPLHF; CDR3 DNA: TGTGCCAGCAGTGAAGTGCCGACAGGGCCAAATTCACCCCTCCACTTT
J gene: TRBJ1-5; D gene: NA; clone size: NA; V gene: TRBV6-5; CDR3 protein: CATRGEGSNQPQHF; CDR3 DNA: TGTGCCACCCGGGGGGAGGGTAGCAATCAGCCCCAGCATTTT
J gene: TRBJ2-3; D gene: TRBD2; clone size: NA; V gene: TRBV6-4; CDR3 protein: CASSERGGAADTQYF; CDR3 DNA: TGTGCCAGCAGTGAGCGCGGGGGGGCCGCAGATACGCAGTATTTT
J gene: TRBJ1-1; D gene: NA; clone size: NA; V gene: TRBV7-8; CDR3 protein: CASSPTGNTEAFF; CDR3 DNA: TGTGCCAGCAGCCCCACAGGGAACACTGAAGCTTTCTTT
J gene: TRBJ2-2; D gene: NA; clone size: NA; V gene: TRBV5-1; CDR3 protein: CASSPRQNTGELFF; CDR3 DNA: TGCGCCAGCAGCCCGCGACAGAACACCGGGGAGCTGTTTTTT
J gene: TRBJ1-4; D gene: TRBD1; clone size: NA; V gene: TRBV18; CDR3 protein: CASSPRDRTTNEKLFF; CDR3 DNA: TGTGCCAGCTCACCCCGGGACAGAACAACTAATGAAAAACTGTTTTTT
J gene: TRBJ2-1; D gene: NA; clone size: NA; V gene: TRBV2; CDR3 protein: CASSESGTLSNEQFF; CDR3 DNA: TGTGCCAGCAGTGAGTCAGGGACATTGTCCAATGAGCAGTTCTTC
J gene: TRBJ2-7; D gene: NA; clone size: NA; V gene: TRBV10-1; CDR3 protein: CASSLQLSSYEQYF; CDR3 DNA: TGCGCCAGCAGTCTACAGCTGAGCTCCTACGAGCAGTACTTC
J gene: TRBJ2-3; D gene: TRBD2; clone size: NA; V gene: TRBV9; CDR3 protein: CASSVGVSGGTDTQYF; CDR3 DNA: TGTGCCAGCAGCGTAGGGGTTAGCGGGGGAACAGATACGCAGTATTTT
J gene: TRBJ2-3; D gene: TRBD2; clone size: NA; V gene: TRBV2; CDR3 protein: CASSGSGGAADTQYF; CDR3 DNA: TGTGCCAGCAGTGGTAGCGGGGGGGCCGCAGATACGCAGTATTTT
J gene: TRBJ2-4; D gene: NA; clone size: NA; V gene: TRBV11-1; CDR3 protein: CASARGPEKNIQYF; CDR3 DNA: TGTGCCAGCGCCCGAGGGCCAGAAAAAAACATTCAGTACTTC
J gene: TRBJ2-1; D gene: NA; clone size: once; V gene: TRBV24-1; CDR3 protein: CATSDLTGYNEQFF; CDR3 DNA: TGTGCCACCAGTGATTTGACAGGGTACAATGAGCAGTTCTTC
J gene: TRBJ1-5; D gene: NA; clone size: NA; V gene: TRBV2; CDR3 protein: CASSTGYSNQPQHF; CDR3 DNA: TGTGCCAGCAGTACAGGGTATAGCAATCAGCCCCAGCATTTT